These 30 T cell receptor beta chains came from one sample sequenced in a study of Graves' ophthalmopathy and Graves' hyperthyroidism. RNA transcripts served as template for amplifying TCR beta CDR3 sequences. Second-round multiplex PCR followed a first-round RT-PCR using HTBI primers. TCRdb ran MiXCR on the multiplex PCR reads and lists one entry per CDR3 protein. The repertoire consists of about 1.2 million distinct CDR3 sequences, with 36% occurring once and the leading ten covering 11%. The specimen was peripheral blood or thyroid tissue (not recorded which). These receptors came from an adult man with Graves' hyperthyroidism.

The rearrangement links TRBV20-1 to TRBJ2-7; 10 bases align to TRBD2. Looked up from germline, CDR1 is DFQATT and CDR2 is SNEGSKA (reference sequence). Losses at the gene ends were 3 bases for V and 5 bases for J; bases not matched to a gene: 7. This CDR3 is 14 amino acids long. The CDR3 region is CSASRGLAFHEQYF. In nucleotides, the CDR3 is TGCAGTGCTAGTAGGGGACTAGCGTTCCACGAGCAGTACTTC.

This clonotype showed up many times. The chain combines TRBV7-9 with TRBJ1-4; D is uncertain. V was trimmed by 4 bases and J by 0 bases, leaving 9 bases between them. Looked up from germline, CDR1 is SEHNR and CDR2 is FQNEAQ (reference sequence). This CDR3 has 15 amino acids. CDR3 protein: CASSSMVTTNEKLFF. The DNA of the CDR3 is TGTGCCAGCAGCTCGATGGTGACAACTAATGAAAAACTGTTTTTT.

About this clonotype: This sequence may be a read error, since a much larger clone differs from it by one base. V and J are TRBV10-3 and TRBJ1-1, with TRBD1 identical over 8 bases. There are 10 residues in the CDR3. Germline loops: CDR1 ENHRY, CDR2 SYGVKD. Unmatched junction bases numbered 8, after V lost 10 bases and J lost 13 bases. The CDR3 DNA follows: TGTGCCAGCGAGGACAGGGAGAATTTCTTT. Amino acids: CASEDRENFF.

This clonotype was counted at least ten times. The J gene is TRBJ2-5, the V gene TRBV2; D is unresolved. Between the trimmed V and J ends, which lost 8 bases and 1 base, there was a span of 11 bases. CDR3 length: 13 amino acids. Germline assignment: CDR1 SNHLY and CDR2 FYNNEI. This CDR3 is CASADTGQETQYF. CDR3 in DNA: TGTGCCAGCGCCGATACGGGCCAAGAGACCCAGTACTTC.

The chain combines TRBV29-1 with TRBJ2-7, with D possibly TRBD2 on 6 matching bases. Matching the DNA end better, TRBJ2-1 makes the J call doubtful. The CDR3 is 13 residues long. Germline assignment: CDR1 SQVTM and CDR2 ANQGSEA. The CDR3: CSVGRGVYNEQFF. CDR3 DNA sequence: TGCAGCGTTGGACGCGGGGTCTACAATGAGCAGTTCTTC.

This clonotype was found a few times. The V gene is TRBV6-2 or TRBV6-3, the J gene TRBJ1-5; D is possibly TRBD1 (5 bases). CDR1 MNHEY and CDR2 SVGEGT come from the germline V gene. V was shortened by 4 bases and J by 4 bases, with 17 bases between the two germline ends. The CDR3 has 16 residues. CDR3 sequence: CASSSAGEGRNQPQHF. DNA for the CDR3: TGTGCCAGCAGTTCTGCGGGAGAGGGACGAAATCAGCCCCAGCATTTT.

This clonotype showed up many times. The V gene is TRBV24-1, the J gene TRBJ1-5; D remains ambiguous. Trimming left V 1 base short and J 7 bases short, with 10 bases between. This CDR3 has 14 amino acids. From germline, CDR1 is KGHDR and CDR2 SFDVKD. The CDR3 loop reads CATSDFGPNQPQHF. CDR3 bases: TGTGCCACCAGTGATTTCGGACCAAACCAGCCCCAGCATTTT.

On this clonotype itself: The junction departs from germline at one end; a sequencing error may be responsible. This chain links TRBV20-1 with TRBJ2-5; TRBD1 is a possible D gene (5 bases). Germline CDR1 is DFQATT and CDR2 is SNEGSKA (reference sequence). The CDR3 spans 16 residues. As DNA, the CDR3 is TGCAGTGCTGGAGACCCGGCGGCACAGGTAATAGAGACCCAGTACTTC. The encoded protein is CSAGDPAAQVIETQYF.

There are many counts of this clonotype. V gene TRBV29-1 combines with J gene TRBJ1-3; a possible D gene is TRBD1 (5 bases). Germline-derived CDR1 and CDR2 are SQVTM and ANQGSEA. V dropped 7 bases and J dropped 4 bases, with 11 bases sitting between them. The CDR3 extends over 12 amino acids. In DNA, the CDR3 is TGCAGCGCCGGGGGTTGGGGAAACACCATATATTTT. Its protein is CSAGGWGNTIYF.

This clonotype has a count of ten or more. At one end, the junction sequence differs from germline, possibly due to a read error. CDR3 coding DNA: TGTGCCAGCAGCATAGCCCAACAGAGGAACACTGAAGCTTTCTTT. It specifies CASSIAQQRNTEAFF. The chain employs TRBV7-8 and TRBJ1-1, with no clear D. Germline V gene data show CDR1 as SGHVS and CDR2 as FQNEAQ. CDR3 length: 15 residues. Variable domain in full (rest from reference TRBV7-8 and TRBJ1-1): GAGVSQSPRYKVAKRGQDVALRCDPISGHVSLFWYQQALGQGPEFLTYFQNEAQLDKSGLPSDRFFAERPEGSVSTLKIQRTQQEDSAVYLCASSIAQQRNTEAFFGQGTRLTVV.

This clonotype has a handful of counts. This chain links TRBV12-3 or TRBV12-4 with TRBJ2-5; the D gene is possibly TRBD2 (5 bases). V shed 5 bases and J shed 4 bases, with 11 bases lying between them. This CDR3 region has 13 residues. The CDR3 reads CASSPGEPETQYF. For the CDR3, the DNA is TGTGCCAGCAGTCCCGGGGAGCCAGAGACCCAGTACTTC.

This clonotype was found many times. The chain combines TRBV12-3 or TRBV12-4 with TRBJ2-2; no reliable D call. This CDR3 region has 14 residues. The V gene lost 6 bases and the J gene lost 5 bases, with 13 bases spanning the gap. Here the CDR3 DNA reads TGTGCCAGCAGCCCACGGATCGCAACCGGGGAGCTGTTTTTT. This codes for CASSPRIATGELFF.

As concerns this clonotype: Germline is not matched at one junction end, which may reflect a read error. The genes are TRBV25-1 and TRBJ2-2, with 7 positions matching TRBD2. The CDR3 loop spans 15 amino acids. Germline loops: CDR1 MGHDK, CDR2 SYGVNS. CDR3 DNA: TGTGCCAGCAATGGGGGGGAGTCGGGCACCGGGGAGCTGTTTTGG. Translated: CASNGGESGTGELFW.

A few counts support this clonotype. CDR3 in amino acids: CASSSEPSDTQYF. The CDR3 DNA sequence: TGTGCCAGCAGCTCGGAGCCTTCCGATACGCAGTATTTT. V is TRBV11-2 and J is TRBJ2-3; D gene uncertain. This CDR3 comprises 13 residues. CDR1 is SGHAT, CDR2 FQNNGV, per germline. The V gene lost 4 bases and the J gene lost 6 bases, with 11 bases spanning the gap.

The chain recombines TRBV28 with TRBJ2-5; 8 nucleotides match TRBD1. CDR1 is MDHEN, CDR2 SYDVKM, per germline. The J segment lost 5 bases and the V segment lost 2 bases, leaving 10 bases of the junction unmatched. The length of the CDR3 is 16 residues. The CDR3 sequence is CASSLLDRVRRETQYF. CDR3 DNA sequence: TGTGCCAGCAGTTTACTGGACAGGGTGCGTCGGGAGACCCAGTACTTC.

This clonotype was counted many times. The chain carries TRBV10-3 and TRBJ1-1; a weak D match, TRBD1 (5 bases). V was pared by 3 bases and J by 0 bases, with 23 bases between. Germline CDR1 is ENHRY and CDR2 is SYGVKD. This CDR3 spans 19 amino acids. CDR3 sequence: CAISESKRLGRPMNTEAFF. The CDR3 DNA reads TGTGCCATCAGTGAATCAAAAAGACTGGGACGGCCGATGAACACTGAAGCTTTCTTT.

The table lists this clonotype with many counts. The rearrangement links TRBV2 to TRBJ2-7; 13 bases map to TRBD2. The CDR3 is 15 residues long. Germline loops: CDR1 SNHLY, CDR2 FYNNEI. V dropped 3 bases and J dropped 6; count of bases not matched to a gene: 5. CDR3 nucleotides: TGTGCCAGCAGTGAGGAGGGACTAGCGGGATCCGAGCAGTACTTC. Translation gives CASSEEGLAGSEQYF. The full variable domain, rest sourced from reference TRBV2 and TRBJ2-7, is EPEVTQTPSHQVTQMGQEVILRCVPISNHLYFYWYRQILGQKVEFLVSFYNNEISEKSEIFDDQFSVERPDGSNFTLKIRSTKLEDSAMYFCASSEEGLAGSEQYFGPGTRLTVT.

About this clonotype itself: A much larger clonotype is one base distant, so this may be a read error. V is TRBV15 and J is TRBJ2-7; TRBD1 is a possible D gene (6 bases). CDR3 size: 16 residues. The germline gives CDR1 LNHNV, CDR2 YYDKDF (reference sequence). CDR3 nucleotides: TGTGCCACCAGCTCTTTTCCACAGGGCCCCGCCTACGAGCGGTACTTC. Its protein product is CATSSFPQGPAYERYF.

This clonotype turned up a few times. The rearrangement links TRBV11-2 to TRBJ1-3; D possibly corresponds to TRBD1 (6 bases). CDR1 is SGHAT and CDR2 is FQNNGV in the germline V gene. Trimming removed 5 bases from V and 6 bases from J, with 11 bases in between. This CDR3 region has 13 residues. The CDR3 is CASSVRDKNTIYF. CDR3 nucleotides: TGTGCCAGCAGCGTCCGGGACAAAAACACCATATATTTT.

The gene calls are TRBV29-1 and TRBJ1-1; 11 positions agree with TRBD1. Losses at the gene ends were 1 base for V and 10 bases for J; bases not matched to a gene: 11. Germline-derived CDR1 and CDR2 are SQVTM and ANQGSEA. This CDR3 has 15 residues. The CDR3 sequence is CSVEGTGGLNDGAFF. The CDR3 DNA reads TGCAGCGTTGAAGGGACAGGGGGCTTAAATGATGGAGCTTTCTTT.

This rearrangement joins TRBV3-1 to TRBJ2-2; a possible D gene is TRBD2 (6 bases). The CDR3 runs to 15 residues. CDR1 LGHDT and CDR2 YNNKEL come from the germline V gene (reference sequence). Trimming took 4 bases from V and 7 from J, leaving 16 bases between them. CDR3 DNA: TGTGCCAGCAGCCCCCCGCTGGGAGGCGGCGGGGAGCTGTTTTTT. Its translation: CASSPPLGGGGELFF.

The V gene is TRBV25-1, the J gene TRBJ1-1; unclear D gene. CDR1 is MGHDK and CDR2 is SYGVNS in the germline V gene. Trimming stripped 6 bases from V and 0 bases from J, with 8 bases between. The CDR3 extends over 13 amino acids. CDR3 sequence: CASREDLNTEAFF. For the CDR3, the DNA is TGTGCCAGCAGGGAGGACTTGAACACTGAAGCTTTCTTT.

This clonotype was observed at least ten times. The genes are TRBV19 and TRBJ2-7, with TRBD1 matching over 7 bases. The V segment lost 5 bases and the J segment 5 bases; nucleotides outside the gene matches: 9. Per germline, CDR1 LNHDA and CDR2 SQIVND (reference sequence). The CDR3 covers 14 residues. CDR3: CASSLNRGSNEQYF. As DNA, the CDR3 is TGTGCCAGTAGTCTCAACAGGGGCAGTAACGAGCAGTACTTC. The full variable domain, with the rest looked up from reference TRBV19 and TRBJ2-7, is DGGITQSPKYLFRKEGQNVTLSCEQNLNHDAMYWYRQDPGQGLRLIYYSQIVNDFQKGDIAEGYSVSREKKESFPLTVTSAQKNPTAFYLCASSLNRGSNEQYFGPGTRLTVT.

The table lists this clonotype with many counts. J is TRBJ1-5 and V is TRBV11-2; TRBD1 matches 7 bases. Per germline, CDR1 SGHAT and CDR2 FQNNGV. With 6 bases clipped from V and 1 base from J, the junction kept 6 bases outside the gene matches. This CDR3 has 15 amino acids. CDR3 nucleotide sequence: TGTGCCAGCAGACTCACAGGGGCGAGCAATCAGCCCCAGCATTTT. Residues: CASRLTGASNQPQHF.

Concerning this clonotype itself: A read error may explain this, as a much larger clone is one base away. The V and J genes are TRBV9 and TRBJ1-6; perhaps TRBD1 as D (6 bases). The CDR3 sequence is 15 residues long. Germline values: CDR1 SGDLS, CDR2 YYNGEE. Between the trimmed V and J ends, which lost 5 bases and 2 bases, there was a span of 11 bases. The CDR3 protein is CASRSGGPYNSPLHF. The DNA for the CDR3 is TGTGCCAGCAGGTCGGGGGGGCCCTATAATTCACCCCTCCACTTT.

This clonotype was counted ten times or more. This chain uses TRBV29-1 with TRBJ2-7; tentative D call: TRBD2 (7 bases). The V gene lost 5 bases and the J gene lost 2 bases, with 19 bases spanning the gap. CDR1 SQVTM and CDR2 ANQGSEA come from the germline V gene. The length of the CDR3 is 15 residues. The CDR3 DNA is TGCAGCGTTCTAGGGGGGGCAGGGCGGACCTACGAGCAGTACTTC. Its translation: CSVLGGAGRTYEQYF.

In this sample, this clonotype turned up once. The rearrangement uses TRBV10-2 and TRBJ1-2, with 7 bases aligning to TRBD1. There are 15 residues in the CDR3. Trimming at V came to 4 bases and at J to 2 bases, leaving 7 bases not matched to a gene. The germline CDR1 and CDR2 sequences are WSHSY and SAAADI. CDR3: CASSATGMGNYGYTF. The CDR3 DNA sequence: TGCGCCAGCAGTGCGACAGGGATGGGGAACTATGGCTACACCTTC.

As to this clonotype: This may arise from a read error, as a much more abundant clone is one base away. The CDR3 nucleotides read TGTGCCAGCAGTGTTCAAGAGCGGTACTTC. Translation gives CASSVQERYF. V and J are TRBV2 and TRBJ2-7; no clear D. The CDR3 runs to 10 residues. Germline-derived CDR1 and CDR2 are SNHLY and FYNNEI.

This clonotype was recorded at least ten times. The chain uses TRBV29-1 and TRBJ1-1; D is unresolved. The length of the CDR3 is 15 residues. The V end was cut by 4 bases, the J end by 1 base, with 16 bases between. Germline values: CDR1 SQVTM, CDR2 ANQGSEA. The CDR3, as DNA: TGCAGCGTTGGCGGAGCCCGTTGGGGGAACACTGAAGCTTTCTTT. Its translation is CSVGGARWGNTEAFF.

This clonotype was counted at least ten times. The V gene is TRBV7-6, the J gene TRBJ2-7; the D gene is possibly TRBD2 (6 bases). Germline CDR1 and CDR2: SGHVS and FNYEAQ. With 4 bases removed from V and 5 bases from J, the gap between germline ends came to 21 bases. This CDR3 is built from 16 residues. CDR3: CASSSPLAGRRDEQYF. CDR3 nucleotides: TGTGCCAGCAGCTCGCCACTAGCCGGGCGTCGTGACGAGCAGTACTTC.